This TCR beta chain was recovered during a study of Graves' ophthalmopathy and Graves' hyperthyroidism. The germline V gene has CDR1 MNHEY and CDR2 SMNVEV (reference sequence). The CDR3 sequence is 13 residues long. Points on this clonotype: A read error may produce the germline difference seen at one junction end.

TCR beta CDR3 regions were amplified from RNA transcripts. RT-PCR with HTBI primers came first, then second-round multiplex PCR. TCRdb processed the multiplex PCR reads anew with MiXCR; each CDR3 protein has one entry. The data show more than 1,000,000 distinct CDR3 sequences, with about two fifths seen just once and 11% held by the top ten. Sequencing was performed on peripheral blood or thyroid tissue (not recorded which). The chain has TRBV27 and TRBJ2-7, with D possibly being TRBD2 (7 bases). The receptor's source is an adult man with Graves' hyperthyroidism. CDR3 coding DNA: TGTGCCACCAGTTTCGGGGGGCCTCAGGAGCAGTACTTC. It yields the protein CATSFGGPQEQYF.